This T cell receptor (beta chain) derives from a study of identical twins. CDR1 is SGHDT, CDR2 YYEEEE, per germline. This CDR3 is built from 15 residues. V lost 4 bases to trimming and J lost 1 base, with 12 bases between them. About this clonotype itself: The target antigen is unknown.

TCRdb reprocessed the 5' RACE reads with MiXCR, giving one entry per CDR3 protein. The data show fewer than 800,000 distinct CDR3 sequences, with 7.1% seen just once and 1.5% to 2% held by the top ten. Findings of the study overall: One should note that invariant MAIT and iNKT cells could partly confound zero-insertion analyses. Abundant beta clonotypes from cord blood had fewer insertions, unlike memory repertoires, which showed none.

The data were also submitted as part of a second study, on yellow fever vaccine responses in identical twins.

The sequenced sample consisted of PBMCs. The gene calls are TRBV5-6 and TRBJ1-5; D may be TRBD1 (6 bases). The sequence was obtained from a young woman in good health. The CDR3 bases are TGTGCCAGCAGCCGCACAGGGCAAAGCAATCAGCCCCAGCATTTT. Protein product: CASSRTGQSNQPQHF.